These 15 T cell receptor beta chains share one sample of origin, sequenced in a study of PD-L1 blockade in urothelial cancer (dated by TCRdb to 2016 to 2017). The method behind the library was the immunoSEQ multiplex PCR assay. Here the immuneACCESS table is served through TCRdb, limited to in-frame sequences with V and J called. Missing clones are a known gap in these copies; in checked studies unresolved V genes cover under half, and the rest lacks a known reason. The sample has roughly 84,000 clones on record, around 80% of them singletons. The ten largest account for more than 8% of the sample. This sample comprised PBMCs, obtained around atezolizumab (anti-PD-L1) treatment. Every receptor here comes from a man in his 70s with urothelial cancer.

The chain carries TRBV7-9 and TRBJ2-3, with 10 bases that match TRBD2. The CDR3 runs 18 residues. The germline gives CDR1 SEHNR, CDR2 FQNEAQ (reference sequence). V was pared by 5 bases and J by 0 bases, with 11 bases of the junction left unmatched. CDR3 loop: CASSPRLAGDYSTDTQYF. DNA for the CDR3: TGTGCCAGCAGCCCTCGGCTAGCGGGGGACTATAGCACAGATACGCAGTATTTT.

In nucleotides, the CDR3 is TGTGCCAGCTCACCACCGTCAGGGGTTGGAAACACCATATATTTT. Protein sequence: CASSPPSGVGNTIYF. The J gene is TRBJ1-3, the V gene TRBV18, with D perhaps TRBD1 (6 bases). Germline V gene sequence: CDR1 KGHSH, CDR2 LQKENI. The CDR3 is 15 amino acids. Trimming took 0 bases from V and 3 from J, leaving 9 bases between them.

The chain has TRBV11-2 and TRBJ1-6; TRBD1 matches 7 bases. Germline CDR1 SGHAT, CDR2 FQNNGV. V lost 2 bases to trimming and J lost 5 bases; unmatched junction nucleotides: 3. The CDR3 loop spans 15 amino acids. DNA of the CDR3: TGTGCCAGCAGCTTAACCGGGACAGATAATTCACCCCTCCACTTT. Its protein product is CASSLTGTDNSPLHF.

The CDR3 sequence: CSSEGLAPDTQYF. The CDR3 DNA follows: TGCAGTTCCGAGGGACTAGCTCCAGATACGCAGTATTTT. This chain links TRBV29-1 with TRBJ2-3; TRBD2 agrees at 9 bases. The CDR3 is 13 residues long. Looked up from germline, CDR1 is SQVTM and CDR2 is ANQGSEA.

The rearrangement uses TRBV7-2 and TRBJ2-1; possibly TRBD2 for D (5 bases). This CDR3 has 15 residues. Between the trimmed V and J ends, which lost 0 bases and 5 bases, there was a span of 11 bases. Per the germline V gene, CDR1 is SGHTA and CDR2 is FQGNSA. Here the CDR3 DNA reads TGTGCCAGCAGCTTAGCAGGGCACGGGAACAATGAGCAGTTCTTC. This codes for CASSLAGHGNNEQFF.

The chain employs TRBV28 and TRBJ1-2; the D is unclear. This CDR3 region has 16 residues. V was shortened by 2 bases and J by 7 bases, with 20 bases between the two germline ends. Germline V gives CDR1 MDHEN, CDR2 SYDVKM. The chain's CDR3 is CASSLERATSSVGYTF. CDR3 nucleotide sequence: TGTGCCAGCAGTTTAGAACGGGCCACTAGTTCTGTTGGCTACACCTTC.

This clone occurred once. The V gene is TRBV10-3, the J gene TRBJ2-5; 9 bases match TRBD1. Per germline, CDR1 ENHRY and CDR2 SYGVKD. This CDR3 comprises 14 residues. Trimming at V came to 6 bases and at J to 2 bases, leaving 4 bases not matched to a gene. Written as DNA, the CDR3 is TGTGCCATCAGCGCCGACAGGGGGCAAGAGACCCAGTACTTC. This codes for CAISADRGQETQYF.

This sequence joins TRBV11-3 and TRBJ1-1; possible D gene TRBD1, 6 bases. The germline gives CDR1 SGHNT, CDR2 YENEEA. Trimming took off 5 bases at V and 11 bases at J, with 15 bases between the two ends. This CDR3 comprises 12 residues. The CDR3 DNA is TGTGCCAGCAGCCTTGAAGGGGGGGAGGCTTTCTTT. This encodes CASSLEGGEAFF.

The chain carries TRBV4-2 and TRBJ2-5; no firm D call. The CDR3 is 14 residues long. V shed 1 base and J shed 4 bases, with 10 bases lying between them. CDR1 is LGHNA and CDR2 is YNFKEQ in the germline V gene. The CDR3 DNA is TGTGCCAGCAGCCAAGGAGGTAGCACAGAGACCCAGTACTTC. This sequence encodes CASSQGGSTETQYF.

The V call is TRBV9, the J call TRBJ2-1; 7 bases map to TRBD2. The CDR3 totals 16 residues. J lost 8 bases, V lost 0 bases, and 11 bases had no gene match. Germline-derived CDR1 and CDR2 are SGDLS and YYNGEE. This chain's CDR3 is CASSVEVWREKYEQFF. CDR3 coding DNA: TGTGCCAGCAGCGTAGAGGTTTGGCGGGAGAAGTATGAGCAGTTCTTC.

V gene TRBV7-3 combines with J gene TRBJ2-7, with TRBD1 identical over 10 bases. This CDR3 contains 13 residues. V lost 3 bases to trimming and J lost 7 bases; unmatched junction nucleotides: 3. Germline CDR1 reads SGHTA; CDR2 reads FQGTGA. The CDR3 protein is CASSLTGGREQYF. The CDR3 DNA sequence: TGTGCCAGCAGCTTGACAGGGGGCCGGGAGCAGTACTTC.

The genes are TRBV6-1 and TRBJ2-1, with a tentative D call TRBD1 (5 bases). The CDR3 spans 14 residues. CDR1 is MNHNS, CDR2 SASEGT, per germline. Trimming pared 4 bases from V and 7 bases from J, leaving 14 bases between. The CDR3 is CASSVVAGRNEQFF. In nucleotides, the CDR3 is TGTGCCAGCAGTGTGGTGGCAGGGCGGAATGAGCAGTTCTTC.

The chain has TRBV11-2 and TRBJ2-2; the match to TRBD2 covers 8 bases. The CDR3 totals 15 residues. V shed 4 bases, J shed 2 bases, and the junction held 3 bases outside the gene matches. Germline V lookup: CDR1 SGHAT, CDR2 FQNNGV. The CDR3 DNA reads as TGTGCCAGCAGCTCCTTAGCGGGAAACACCGGGGAGCTGTTTTTT. Amino acid sequence: CASSSLAGNTGELFF.

V gene TRBV30 combines with J gene TRBJ1-2; 11 positions match TRBD1. The V gene end was trimmed by 8 bases and the J gene end by 7 bases; junction bases not matched to a gene: 21. CDR3 length: 17 residues. Germline loops: CDR1 GTSNPN, CDR2 SVGIG (reference sequence). CDR3: CAGTFTSGTGGAGGYTF. The CDR3 DNA reads as TGTGCCGGAACGTTTACCTCCGGGACAGGGGGGGCCGGTGGCTACACCTTC.

The CDR3 DNA reads as TGTGCCTGGAGCCGGGACAGGGACGAAAAACTGTTTTTT. It specifies CAWSRDRDEKLFF. This rearrangement joins TRBV30 to TRBJ1-4, with 9 bases matching TRBD1. The V gene end was trimmed by 3 bases and the J gene end by 8 bases; junction bases not matched to a gene: 4. CDR3 length: 13 amino acids. Germline V gene data show CDR1 as GTSNPN and CDR2 as SVGIG (reference sequence).